The 11 T cell receptor beta chains below were found in one sample sequenced in a study of T cells expressing NK-cell markers. TCRdb reprocessed the 5' RACE reads; each CDR3 protein has one entry and no DNA is given. The table lists about 260,000 distinct CDR3 sequences, with more than 3.5% in the top ten. The sequenced material came from blood T cells: a sorted CD56 or NKG2C T cell subset, CD4+ or CD8+ T cells, or bulk PBMC T cells (not recorded which). Every receptor here comes from a woman aged 18-69 years in good health.

The chain is built from TRBV10-2 and TRBJ2-1. This CDR3 has 11 residues. Germline V CDR1 and CDR2: WSHSY, SAAADI. The CDR3 sequence: CASSGPGEQFF.

This chain links TRBV28 with TRBJ2-1; the D gene TCRdb calls, TRBD1, cannot be checked with no DNA. The CDR3 extends over 15 amino acids. Per germline, CDR1 MDHEN and CDR2 SYDVKM. The CDR3 here is CASSPRRGVSNEQFF.

The V and J genes are TRBV5-1 and TRBJ2-4; TCRdb's D call, TRBD2, is unchecked because there is no DNA. Germline assignment: CDR1 SGHRS and CDR2 YFSETQ. CDR3 size: 14 residues. CDR3 loop: CASSPSGGARIQYF.

The V and J genes are TRBV2 and TRBJ2-5. The CDR3 spans 12 residues. Germline loops: CDR1 SNHLY, CDR2 FYNNEI. The CDR3 sequence is CASSGPRETQYF.

V usage is TRBV7-2 and J usage is TRBJ1-1; no DNA is available, so the TRBD1 call from TCRdb remains unchecked. CDR3 length equals 15 residues. The V gene's germline CDR1 is SGHTA and CDR2 FQGNSA. The CDR3 loop is CASSGRSRGHGEAFF.

The V call is TRBV12-3 or TRBV12-4, the J call TRBJ2-7; the D gene TCRdb calls, TRBD2, cannot be checked with no DNA. This CDR3 spans 15 amino acids. The chain's CDR3 is CASSLIAGGPNEQYF.

The chain links TRBV4-2 to TRBJ2-5; TCRdb calls TRBD2, which cannot be checked without DNA. Looked up from germline, CDR1 is LGHNA and CDR2 is YNFKEQ. The CDR3 totals 13 residues. The CDR3 sequence is CASSPLEEETQYF.

This chain links TRBV5-6 with TRBJ1-3; the TCRdb D gene call, TRBD1, has no DNA to confirm it. CDR1 is SGHDT, CDR2 YYEEEE, per germline. The CDR3 sequence is 15 residues long. CDR3 sequence: CASTRWGSGGNTIYF.

The CDR3 region is CASSKSGGVRDTQYF. The chain combines TRBV2 with TRBJ2-3; the D gene TCRdb calls, TRBD1, cannot be checked with no DNA. CDR1 and CDR2 (germline): SNHLY, FYNNEI. The CDR3 runs 15 residues.

The chain recombines TRBV29-1 with TRBJ2-3. The CDR3 has 13 amino acids. Germline lookup yields CDR1 SQVTM and CDR2 ANQGSEA. CDR3 sequence: CSVVGKSTDTQYF.

The chain has TRBV28 and TRBJ2-1; checking the TCRdb D call of TRBD1 is not possible without DNA. The germline gives CDR1 MDHEN, CDR2 SYDVKM. This CDR3 has 14 amino acids. The CDR3 spells CASSNGDSNNEQFF.